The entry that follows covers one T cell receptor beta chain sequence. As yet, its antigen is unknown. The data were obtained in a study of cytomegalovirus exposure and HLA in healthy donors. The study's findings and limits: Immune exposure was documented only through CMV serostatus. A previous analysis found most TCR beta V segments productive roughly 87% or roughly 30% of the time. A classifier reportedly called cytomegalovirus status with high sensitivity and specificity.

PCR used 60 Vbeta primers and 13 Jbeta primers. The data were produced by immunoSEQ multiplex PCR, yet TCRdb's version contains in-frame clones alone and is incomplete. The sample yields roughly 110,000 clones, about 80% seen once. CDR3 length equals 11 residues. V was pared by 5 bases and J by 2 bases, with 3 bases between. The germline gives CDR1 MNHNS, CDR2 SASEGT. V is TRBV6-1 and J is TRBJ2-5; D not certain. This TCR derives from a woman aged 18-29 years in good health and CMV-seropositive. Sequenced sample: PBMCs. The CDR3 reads CASSPQETQYF. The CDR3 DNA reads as TGTGCCAGCAGTCCTCAAGAGACCCAGTACTTC.